This T cell receptor beta chain originates from a study of T-cell memory formation after mild COVID-19. As regards this clonotype: Its antigen is undetermined.

TCRdb fed the 5' RACE reads into MiXCR, producing one record per CDR3 protein. The sample has about 350,000 distinct CDR3 sequences, less than 25% seen once; the top ten hold around 23%. Study-wide results and caveats: Clones shrinking from day 15 to 85 showed even CD4/CD8 mixes; later expanders tilted CD4+. In pre-infection memory, a portion of responding clones appeared, which suggested that cross-reactive memory joined. Contracting CD4+ clones were located mainly in CM and EM, and CD8+ clones in EMRA. What remained unconfirmed was the SARS-CoV-2 specificity of second-wave clones peaking on day 37.

The clonotype originates from a man between 18 and 35 years old who had mild COVID-19 (a few samples of this study predate the infection). Cell type and time point are not known. The specimen was PBMCs or a T cell subset sorted from them (not recorded which).

CDR3 DNA: TGCGCCAGCAGCCAAGGGGAGCAGCCCCAGCATTTT. Protein: CASSQGEQPQHF. The chain uses TRBV4-1 and TRBJ1-5; D unresolved. Germline V gene lookup returns CDR1 MGHRA and CDR2 YSYEKL. V was pared by 1 base and J by 7 bases, with 5 bases between. The CDR3 spans 12 residues.